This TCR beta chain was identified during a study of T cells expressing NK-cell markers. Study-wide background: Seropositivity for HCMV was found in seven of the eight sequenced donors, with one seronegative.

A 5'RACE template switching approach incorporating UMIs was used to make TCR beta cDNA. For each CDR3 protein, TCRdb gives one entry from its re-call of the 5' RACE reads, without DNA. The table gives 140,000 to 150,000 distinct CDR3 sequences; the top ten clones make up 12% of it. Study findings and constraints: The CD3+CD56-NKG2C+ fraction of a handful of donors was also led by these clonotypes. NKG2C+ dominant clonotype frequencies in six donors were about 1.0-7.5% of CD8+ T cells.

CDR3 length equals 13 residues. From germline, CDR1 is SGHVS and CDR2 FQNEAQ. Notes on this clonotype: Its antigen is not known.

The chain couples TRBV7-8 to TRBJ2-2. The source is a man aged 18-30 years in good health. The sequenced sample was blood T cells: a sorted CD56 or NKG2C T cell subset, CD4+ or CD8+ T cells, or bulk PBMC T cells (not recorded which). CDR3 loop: CASSLVFTGELFF.